The clone carrying this T cell receptor (beta chain) has just one count. The antigen remains undetermined. The sample belongs to a study of post-analysis software for immune sequencing data. Study in general: The study covered relapsing-remitting, secondary progressive and progressive-relapsing courses of multiple sclerosis. Regarding the study as a whole: The study found significantly lower normalized Chao1 diversity in multiple sclerosis patients than in controls. TRBV5-6, TRBV5-1 and TRBV20-1 belonged to a set of roughly five TRBV segments that were more frequent in patients than controls.

V gave up 3 bases and J gave up 8 bases, with 17 bases separating them. CDR3 length: 14 residues. Germline V gene lookup returns CDR1 SGHRS and CDR2 YFSETQ. Built from TCR beta cDNA, the libraries had unique molecular identifiers in them. Once about 0.95 to 10 million T cells were used, roughly 490,000 cDNA molecules resulted. TCRdb reprocessed the PCR reads via MiXCR and lists one record per CDR3 protein. Of roughly 580,000 distinct CDR3 sequences listed, 44% are singletons. The sequenced material came from blood. The rearrangement joins TRBV5-1 to TRBJ1-2; tentative D call: TRBD1 (5 bases). This TCR was sampled from a girl aged 10 to 17 with multiple sclerosis. The CDR3 nucleotides read TGCGCCAGCAGCTCGGTAACCAGGGATTACGGCTACACCTTC. This gives the protein CASSSVTRDYGYTF.